This TCR beta chain came from a study of graft-versus-host responses after intestinal transplantation (dated by TCRdb to about 2021). Concerning the study at large: The transplants that recipients received were multivisceral, liver-intestinal, or isolated intestinal. Every recipient was given anti-thymocyte globulin induction, followed by about three years of maintenance tacrolimus and steroids. After intestinal transplantation, graft-versus-host and host-versus-graft alloreactive T cell clones in the graft, circulation and bone marrow were tracked using bulk TCR-beta CDR3 sequencing. Alloreactive clones were identified by sequencing pre-transplant mixed lymphocyte reaction products and comparing them with unstimulated pre-transplant donor and recipient T cells. The cohort enrolled 24 intestinal transplant recipients, one of whom was a retransplant, and a few patients without pretransplant specimens were excluded. A peak of at least 4% donor T cells among recipient peripheral blood mononuclear cells was the definition used for donor T cell macrochimerism. Samples from a few later patients were sequenced in-house on an Illumina MiSeq with MiXCR processing rather than by the commercial service. What the research found in general, with its limitations: The conclusions were limited by the relatively low number and heterogeneity of the intestinal transplant patients. Early after transplant, peak levels of circulating GvH clones were found to be associated with declines in HvG clones. GvH clones were detected in recipient bone marrow, and some of these GvH clones were observed earlier in ileal mucosa or blood, consistent with an intestinal mucosal origin. In patients with donor T cell macrochimerism, the allografts had high GvH to HvG T cell clonal ratios.

Blood samples were collected up to 4 times in the first month after transplant and then at least monthly when available. Preparation of the library involved the immunoSEQ multiplex PCR assay. For most patients, genomic DNA was subjected to high-throughput TCR-beta CDR3 sequencing by Adaptive Biotechnologies. On the study's bioinformatics: Adaptive's ImmunoSEQ software supplied the TCR sequencing data for 15 to 20 patients, while MiXCR and VDJtools were used to process a few other patients. Because the origin of CDR3 nucleotide sequences shared between donor and recipient could not be assigned, those sequences were removed. To be classed as alloreactive, a clone needed at least 2-fold expansion over unstimulated cells and a minimum CFSE-low frequency of 0.002% (template counts) or 0.001% (read counts). Mappable clones were those detected in sequenced pre-transplant spleen, lymph node, or MLR CFSE-low populations of the donor or recipient. The cumulative frequency of alloreactive clones was calculated as a percentage of all sequences, weighted by copy number. The immuneACCESS repertoire file appears here via TCRdb, limited to in-frame rearrangements. These files lack a portion of the clones; in checked studies, under half of the deficit traces to unresolved V genes, and the cause of the others is not known. That table supplies the V and J calls and clone size; D and trimming were determined from the DNA. Across this sample there are under 40,000 clones, with 90% to 95% seen only once. The ten biggest clones cover about 0.78% of the sample.

With regard to this clone: Its target antigen remains unknown. Base quality data are lacking; no much larger clone is found one base away.

CDR3 length: 17 amino acids, cysteine to phenylalanine. Kept here is only the CDR3 DNA, which spans 51 bases and is read in frame from base 1. Trimming costs V 3 bases and J 7 bases, and their ends lie 24 bases apart. CDR1 and CDR2 (MNHEY, SMNVEV) derive from the germline V gene (reference sequence). The sequence derives from a human patient who received an intestinal transplant, so some T cells may come from the graft donor. The V and J segments used are TRBV27 and TRBJ1-2; the D gene lacks a confident call. The source material was PBMCs, sampled 16 days after intestinal transplant. The CDR3 region reads CASSLNSALNYFGGYTF. The DNA sequence is TGTGCCAGCAGTTTGAATAGTGCCCTTAACTACTTCGGTGGCTACACCTTC.